The 17 T cell receptor beta chains listed next were all sequenced from one sample in a study of regulatory T cells in long-lasting Graves disease. Time point indicated: persistent/refractory GD, antithyroid drugs over 5 years with positive TRAb. Preparation of the TCR library used RNA extracted from PBMCs. Relying on iRepertoire HTBI primers and Arm-PCR of CDR3 regions, the team built TCR beta libraries. Via MiXCR, TCRdb re-called the multiplex PCR reads, giving one row per CDR3 protein. The repertoire has hundreds of thousands of distinct CDR3 sequences, around 30% of them found once; the top ten carry about two fifths. Sequences were derived from peripheral blood mononuclear cells (PBMCs), sampled when the disease was refractory, from a patient treated with antithyroid drugs. The receptor set was obtained from a female donor with Graves disease.

The rearrangement links TRBV29-1 to TRBJ1-2; the match to TRBD1 covers 9 bases. J was trimmed by 8 bases and V by 8 bases; bases with no gene match: 12. Germline V lookup: CDR1 SQVTM, CDR2 ANQGSEA. CDR3 length: 13 residues. The CDR3: CSTRGQGLGGYTF. CDR3 bases: TGCAGCACGAGGGGACAGGGATTGGGAGGCTACACCTTC. The full variable domain, with the rest looked up from reference TRBV29-1 and TRBJ1-2, is SAVISQKPSRDICQRGTSLTIQCQVDSQVTMMFWYRQQPGQSLTLIATANQGSEATYESGFVIDKFPISRPNLTFSTLTVSNMSPEDSSIYLCSTRGQGLGGYTFGSGTRLTVV.

V usage is TRBV4-1 and J usage is TRBJ1-6; no clear D. The CDR3 sequence is 17 residues long. V lost 4 bases and J 6 bases, leaving 19 bases between the germline ends. Germline lookup yields CDR1 MGHRA and CDR2 YSYEKL. CDR3 nucleotide sequence: TGCGCCAGCAGCCCGCAGACTGGAGGAATCGCTAATTCACCCCTCCACTTT. Its translation is CASSPQTGGIANSPLHF.

The J gene is TRBJ1-2, the V gene TRBV19; the D is unclear. CDR1 is LNHDA, CDR2 SQIVND, per germline (reference sequence). The CDR3 spans 14 residues. The V end was cut by 7 bases, the J end by 8 bases, with 20 bases between. The CDR3: CASIRIGQSKGYTF. The CDR3 DNA reads as TGTGCCAGTATTCGAATCGGGCAGTCGAAGGGCTACACCTTC.

The chain uses TRBV7-8 and TRBJ1-2; tentative D call: TRBD1 (6 bases). The V gene lost 5 bases and the J gene lost 7 bases, with 17 bases spanning the gap. The CDR3 loop spans 14 amino acids. Germline lookup yields CDR1 SGHVS and CDR2 FQNEAQ. CDR3 loop: CASSAQDRRGGYTF. The CDR3 bases are TGTGCCAGCAGCGCCCAAGACAGGAGAGGTGGCTACACCTTC.

The V gene is TRBV14, the J gene TRBJ1-1, with D possibly being TRBD1 (5 bases). The CDR3 is made up of 14 amino acids. The V end lost 6 bases, the J end lost 10 bases, and 21 bases lay between the germline ends. CDR1 is SGHDN and CDR2 is FVKESK in the germline V gene. The CDR3 here is CASRLRGTQGRAFF. The CDR3 DNA follows: TGTGCCAGCAGACTACGTGGGACCCAGGGTCGAGCTTTCTTT.

The chain carries TRBV11-2 and TRBJ1-3; possible D gene TRBD1, 5 bases. V lost 5 bases, J lost 0 bases, and 8 bases lay in between. The CDR3 is 14 amino acids. CDR1 and CDR2 (germline): SGHAT, FQNNGV. CDR3 nucleotide sequence: TGTGCCAGCAGCACGACAGTCTCTGGAAACACCATATATTTT. Its protein is CASSTTVSGNTIYF.

This clonotype was seen a handful of times. This rearrangement joins TRBV4-2 to TRBJ1-1; TRBD1 matches at 7 bases. There are 15 residues in the CDR3. The trim removed 1 base at V and 4 bases at J, leaving 6 bases unmatched. Germline CDR1 reads LGHNA; CDR2 reads YNFKEQ. The CDR3, as DNA: TGTGCCAGCAGCCAAGGGACAGGATCGACCACTGAAGCTTTCTTT. It is translated as CASSQGTGSTTEAFF.

Details on this clonotype: A much larger clone is a single base away; this may be a read error. This chain joins TRBV28 and TRBJ1-2; D is unclear. CDR3 length: 13 residues. Germline assignment: CDR1 MDHEN and CDR2 SYDVKM. The CDR3: CASGLRLGYGYTF. The CDR3 DNA is TGTGCCAGCGGTTTAAGGCTGGGGTATGGCTACACCTTC.

This chain uses TRBV28 with TRBJ1-5, with a possible D match to TRBD1 (6 bases). Between the trimmed V and J ends, which lost 7 bases and 5 bases, there was a span of 18 bases. This CDR3 region has 15 residues. The V gene's germline CDR1 is MDHEN and CDR2 SYDVKM. The CDR3 nucleotides read TGTGCCAGCACCTTCGAGGGGGGGGCTTATCAGCCCCAGCATTTT. This encodes CASTFEGGAYQPQHF.

This rearrangement joins TRBV19 to TRBJ1-4, with 7 bases matching TRBD1. Germline V gives CDR1 LNHDA, CDR2 SQIVND (reference sequence). The CDR3 spans 13 residues. The junction had 7 bases not matched to a gene; V was cut back by 5 bases and J by 10 bases. CDR3 amino acids: CASSETGLRKLFF. CDR3 bases: TGTGCCAGTAGTGAGACAGGGCTACGAAAACTGTTTTTT.

Comment on this clonotype: The junction departs from germline at one end; a sequencing error may be responsible. The rearrangement joins TRBV28 to TRBJ2-5, with a weak D call TRBD2 (5 bases). Germline lookup yields CDR1 MDHEN and CDR2 SYDVKM. The CDR3 has 16 amino acids. The CDR3 sequence: CASSQDLGSAGRTQYF. The CDR3 DNA reads as TGCGCCAGCAGCCAAGATCTCGGCTCGGCGGGCAGGACCCAGTACTTC.

This clonotype has just a few counts. J is TRBJ2-7 and V is TRBV3-1; a weak D match, TRBD2 (6 bases). This CDR3 comprises 17 residues. V was pared by 1 base and J by 2 bases, with 18 bases between. Germline V gene data show CDR1 as LGHDT and CDR2 as YNNKEL (reference sequence). The DNA of the CDR3 is TGTGCCAGCAGCCAAGCCCAGTTCGGAGGGGACCCCTACGAGCAGTACTTC. This translates into CASSQAQFGGDPYEQYF.

The genes are TRBV12-3 or TRBV12-4 and TRBJ2-4; TRBD2 is a possible D gene (6 bases). V lost 5 bases, J lost 0 bases, and 17 bases lay in between. This CDR3 contains 17 residues. CDR3 nucleotide sequence: TGTGCCAGCAGTGCCACATCTAGCGCGCTAGCCAAAAACATTCAGTACTTC. Its translation: CASSATSSALAKNIQYF.

The rearrangement joins TRBV7-2 to TRBJ2-2; the D gene is possibly TRBD2 (5 bases). CDR1 SGHTA and CDR2 FQGNSA come from the germline V gene. With 0 bases removed from V and 5 bases from J, the gap between germline ends came to 13 bases. The CDR3 has 16 amino acids. CDR3 protein: CASSLAVSVGTGELFF. Here the CDR3 DNA reads TGTGCCAGCAGCTTAGCGGTTAGCGTTGGAACCGGGGAGCTGTTTTTT.

The chain couples TRBV13 to TRBJ1-6, with 8 bases matching TRBD1. CDR1 PRHDT and CDR2 FYEKMQ come from the germline V gene (reference sequence). The junction had 10 bases not matched to a gene; V was cut back by 8 bases and J by 10 bases. The CDR3 has 14 residues. The CDR3 loop reads CASQASGGLSPLHF. The CDR3 DNA is TGTGCCAGCCAGGCATCAGGGGGCTTGTCACCCCTCCACTTT.

This chain joins TRBV20-1 and TRBJ1-5; D is unclear. CDR3 length: 13 residues. Trimming took off 0 bases at V and 11 bases at J, with 14 bases between the two ends. Germline CDR1 is DFQATT and CDR2 is SNEGSKA (reference sequence). Here the CDR3 DNA reads TGCAGTGCTAGAGATCCTAGGAGCGGGACCCAGCATTTT. Its protein product is CSARDPRSGTQHF.

The rearrangement uses TRBV20-1 and TRBJ1-1; 8 bases line up with TRBD1. The J segment lost 7 bases and the V segment lost 0 bases, leaving 10 bases of the junction unmatched. This CDR3 is built from 15 residues. Looked up from germline, CDR1 is DFQATT and CDR2 is SNEGSKA (reference sequence). The CDR3 here is CSARDWDTGGREAFF. As DNA, the CDR3 is TGCAGTGCTAGAGATTGGGATACAGGGGGGCGTGAAGCTTTCTTT.